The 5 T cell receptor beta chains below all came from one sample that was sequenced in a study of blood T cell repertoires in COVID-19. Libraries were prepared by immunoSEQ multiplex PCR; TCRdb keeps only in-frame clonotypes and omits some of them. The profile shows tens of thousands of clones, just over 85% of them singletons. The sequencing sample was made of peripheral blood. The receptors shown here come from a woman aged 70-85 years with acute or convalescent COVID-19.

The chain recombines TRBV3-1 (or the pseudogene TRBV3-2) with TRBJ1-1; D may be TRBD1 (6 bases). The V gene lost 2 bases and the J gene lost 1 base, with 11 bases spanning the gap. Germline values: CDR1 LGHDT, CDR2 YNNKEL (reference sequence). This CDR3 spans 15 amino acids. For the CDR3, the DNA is TGTGCCAGCAGCCAACAGGGACACCCGAACACTGAAGCTTTCTTT. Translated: CASSQQGHPNTEAFF.

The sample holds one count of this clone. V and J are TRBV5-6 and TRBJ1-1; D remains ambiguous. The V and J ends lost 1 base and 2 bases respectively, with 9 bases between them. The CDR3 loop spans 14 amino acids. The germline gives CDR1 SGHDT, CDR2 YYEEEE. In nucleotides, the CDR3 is TGTGCCAGCAGCTTGAGTCAGGTAAACACTGAAGCTTTCTTT. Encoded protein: CASSLSQVNTEAFF.

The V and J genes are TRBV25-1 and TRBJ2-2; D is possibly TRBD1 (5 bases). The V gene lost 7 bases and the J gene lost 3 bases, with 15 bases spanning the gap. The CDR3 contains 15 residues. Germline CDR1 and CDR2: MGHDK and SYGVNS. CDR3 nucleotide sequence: TGTGCCAGCACCCCCACCCAGGGTCACACCGGGGAGCTGTTTTTT. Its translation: CASTPTQGHTGELFF.

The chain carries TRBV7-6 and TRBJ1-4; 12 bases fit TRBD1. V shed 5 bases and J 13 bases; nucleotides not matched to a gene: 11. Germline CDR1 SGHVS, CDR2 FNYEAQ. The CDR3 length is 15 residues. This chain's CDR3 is CASSPGTGGTSALFF. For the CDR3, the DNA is TGTGCCAGCAGCCCAGGGACAGGGGGCACTTCTGCACTGTTTTTT.

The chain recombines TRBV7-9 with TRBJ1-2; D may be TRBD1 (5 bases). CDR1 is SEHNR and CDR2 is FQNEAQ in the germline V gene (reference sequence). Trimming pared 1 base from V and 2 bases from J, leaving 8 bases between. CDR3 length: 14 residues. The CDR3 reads CASSLGGGNYGYTF. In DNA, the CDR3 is TGTGCCAGCAGCTTAGGCGGGGGGAACTATGGCTACACCTTC.